The clone carrying this T cell receptor (beta chain) was counted only a few times. This entry belongs to a study of blood T cell repertoires in COVID-19. Assay: immunoSEQ multiplex PCR; the TCRdb copy retains only in-frame clones and omits some. The data show about 240,000 clones, approximately 85% seen once. CDR3 length equals 14 residues. Germline V CDR1 and CDR2: SGHTA, FQGTGA. V lost 5 bases and J lost 0, with 11 bases in between. The sequence was collected from an older woman with active or convalescent COVID-19. The sample taken for sequencing was peripheral blood. The V call is TRBV7-3, the J call TRBJ2-7, with D perhaps matching TRBD1 (6 bases). DNA for the CDR3: TGTGCCAGCAGCCGGGACACGAGCTCCTACGAGCAGTACTTC. This codes for CASSRDTSSYEQYF. Full variable domain (remainder filled in from reference TRBV7-3 and TRBJ2-7): GAGVSQTPSNKVTEKGKYVELRCDPISGHTALYWYRQSLGQGPEFLIYFQGTGAADDSGLPNDRFFAVRPEGSVSTLKIQRTERGDSAVYLCASSRDTSSYEQYFGPGTRLTVT.